Presented here are 21 T cell receptor beta chains from one specimen sequenced in a study of T-cell memory formation after mild COVID-19. TCRdb re-analysed the 5' RACE reads in MiXCR, keeping a single row per CDR3 protein. The data show hundreds of thousands of distinct CDR3 sequences, 25% to 30% seen once. Specimen: PBMCs or a T cell subset sorted from them (not recorded which). These receptors were obtained from an adult woman who had mild COVID-19 (a few samples of this study predate the infection). Cell type and time point are not known.

This clonotype was detected a few times. The V and J genes are TRBV5-1 and TRBJ2-3, with D unclear. V dropped 2 bases and J dropped 2 bases, with 6 bases sitting between them. The CDR3 extends over 13 amino acids. Germline values: CDR1 SGHRS, CDR2 YFSETQ. The CDR3 spells CASSLTPTDTQYF. DNA of the CDR3: TGCGCCAGCAGCTTAACCCCCACAGATACGCAGTATTTT.

The V call is TRBV7-2, the J call TRBJ2-1; D perhaps matches TRBD2 (5 bases). V was pared by 5 bases and J by 2 bases, with 31 bases between. CDR1 is SGHTA, CDR2 FQGNSA, per germline. The CDR3 runs to 21 residues. The CDR3 nucleotides read TGTGCCAGCAGCACCCGTAGTCTTAGCGCCAAATCCATCGCGGCCTACAATGAGCAGTTCTTC. It translates to CASSTRSLSAKSIAAYNEQFF.

V usage is TRBV20-1 and J usage is TRBJ1-2; 7 bases match TRBD1. The CDR3 is made up of 17 amino acids. J lost 3 bases, V lost 5 bases, and 18 bases had no gene match. Germline assignment: CDR1 DFQATT and CDR2 SNEGSKA (reference sequence). The CDR3 protein is CSAARGGQSGQDYGYTF. CDR3 nucleotide sequence: TGCAGTGCTGCCAGGGGGGGACAATCCGGCCAAGACTATGGCTACACCTTC.

The chain carries TRBV7-2 and TRBJ2-3; 7 bases are shared with TRBD1. CDR1 and CDR2 (germline): SGHTA, FQGNSA. V shed 0 bases and J 4 bases; nucleotides not matched to a gene: 1. This CDR3 region has 14 residues. The CDR3 DNA sequence: TGTGCCAGCAGCTTAGCCACAGGGGCAGATACGCAGTATTTT. This encodes CASSLATGADTQYF.

The rearrangement links TRBV7-8 to TRBJ1-2; tentative D call: TRBD1 (5 bases). CDR3 size: 14 residues. V was pared by 2 bases and J by 7 bases, with 14 bases between. Germline V CDR1 and CDR2: SGHVS, FQNEAQ. The CDR3 reads CASSLQGGPGGYTF. CDR3 nucleotide sequence: TGTGCCAGCAGCTTACAGGGAGGGCCGGGTGGCTACACCTTC.

This clonotype was found a few times. This chain links TRBV3-1 with TRBJ2-7, with TRBD2 as a possible D gene (6 bases). Germline V lookup: CDR1 LGHDT, CDR2 YNNKEL (reference sequence). The CDR3 contains 15 residues. V was cut by 1 base and J by 3 bases, with 13 bases left in between. The CDR3 here is CASSQGLSGSYEQYF. The CDR3, as DNA: TGTGCCAGCAGCCAAGGACTGTCCGGGAGCTACGAGCAGTACTTC.

The chain links TRBV7-8 to TRBJ2-3; 8 positions match TRBD1. V was clipped by 1 base and J by 6 bases; unmatched bases: 0. Germline V gives CDR1 SGHVS, CDR2 FQNEAQ. This CDR3 has 13 amino acids. The CDR3 sequence is CASSLGDRDTQYF. CDR3 nucleotide sequence: TGTGCCAGCAGCTTAGGGGACAGGGATACGCAGTATTTT.

The table lists this clonotype with a few counts. The chain carries TRBV7-2 and TRBJ2-3; D perhaps matches TRBD2 (6 bases). CDR3 length equals 16 residues. The V end was cut by 0 bases, the J end by 5 bases, with 15 bases between. Germline V gene data show CDR1 as SGHTA and CDR2 as FQGNSA. CDR3 in amino acids: CASSLAAGTSLDTQYF. Here the CDR3 DNA reads TGTGCCAGCAGCTTAGCGGCGGGAACGAGTTTAGATACGCAGTATTTT.

The genes are TRBV7-6 and TRBJ1-1; TRBD1 is a possible D gene (6 bases). Between the trimmed V and J ends, which lost 4 bases and 7 bases, there was a span of 13 bases. There are 13 residues in the CDR3. Germline V gene data show CDR1 as SGHVS and CDR2 as FNYEAQ. As DNA, the CDR3 is TGTGCCAGCAGCTCACTACAGGGAAATGAAGCTTTCTTT. It translates to CASSSLQGNEAFF.

CDR3 nucleotide sequence: TGTGCCAGCAGGCTCGGGGCCAACTACGAGCAGTACTTC. Translation: CASRLGANYEQYF. The V call is TRBV27, the J call TRBJ2-7, with D perhaps TRBD1 or TRBD2 (5 bases each). The CDR3 is made up of 13 amino acids. V lost 6 bases and J 3 bases, leaving 12 bases between the germline ends. From germline, CDR1 is MNHEY and CDR2 SMNVEV (reference sequence).

The V and J genes are TRBV6-2 or TRBV6-3 and TRBJ1-1; D unresolved. V lost 6 bases, J lost 0 bases, and 26 bases lay in between. The CDR3 totals 19 residues. Germline values: CDR1 MNHEY, CDR2 SVGEGT. The CDR3 loop reads CASRATFARANVMNTEAFF. CDR3 nucleotide sequence: TGTGCCAGCAGAGCTACCTTTGCACGGGCTAATGTAATGAACACTGAAGCTTTCTTT.

The chain employs TRBV5-1 and TRBJ2-7; no firm D call. Germline loops: CDR1 SGHRS, CDR2 YFSETQ. This CDR3 is built from 16 residues. With 0 bases removed from V and 0 bases from J, the gap between germline ends came to 13 bases. CDR3 sequence (DNA): TGCGCCAGCAGCTTGGCCTCCCCTGCACCCTCCTACGAGCAGTACTTC. Translating it yields CASSLASPAPSYEQYF.

The chain recombines TRBV6-5 with TRBJ1-6; perhaps TRBD1 as D (6 bases). V dropped 5 bases and J dropped 11 bases, with 13 bases sitting between them. CDR1 and CDR2 from the germline V gene are MNHEY and SVGAGI. The CDR3 runs 13 residues. DNA of the CDR3: TGTGCCAGCAGTCCCAACAGGGTGACACCCCTCCACTTT. It is translated as CASSPNRVTPLHF.

The genes are TRBV14 and TRBJ2-7; D possibly matches TRBD1 or TRBD2 (5 bases each). CDR1 and CDR2 from the germline V gene are SGHDN and FVKESK. Trimming took 4 bases from V and 7 from J, leaving 20 bases between them. This CDR3 has 15 residues. CDR3 loop: CASSRPPGPKREQYF. For the CDR3, the DNA is TGTGCCAGCAGCCGGCCGCCGGGACCAAAAAGGGAGCAGTACTTC. The entire variable domain, with the rest obtained from reference TRBV14 and TRBJ2-7, is as follows: EAGVTQFPSHSVIEKGQTVTLRCDPISGHDNLYWYRRVMGKEIKFLLHFVKESKQDESGMPNNRFLAERTGGTYSTLKVQPAELEDSGVYFCASSRPPGPKREQYFGPGTRLTVT.

This clonotype has more than one count but fewer than ten. The chain uses TRBV6-5 and TRBJ2-1; no reliable D call. This CDR3 is built from 13 residues. Per germline, CDR1 MNHEY and CDR2 SVGAGI. V was cut by 4 bases and J by 4 bases, with 8 bases left in between. In DNA form, the CDR3 reads TGTGCCAGCAGTTTCGAAAGATACAATGAGCAGTTCTTC. This gives the protein CASSFERYNEQFF.

The chain links TRBV30 to TRBJ1-4; 7 nucleotides agree with TRBD1. The CDR3 is made up of 15 amino acids. The V segment lost 3 bases and the J segment 4 bases; nucleotides outside the gene matches: 8. The V gene's germline CDR1 is GTSNPN and CDR2 SVGIG (reference sequence). The CDR3 DNA follows: TGTGCCTGGAGGCCGGGACAGACCAATAATGAAAAACTGTTTTTT. The encoded protein is CAWRPGQTNNEKLFF.

This clonotype was seen more than once but under ten times. The CDR3, as DNA: TGCGCCAGCAGCGTGAGACTAGCGGAGCCCACCGGGGAGCTGTTTTTT. The encoded protein is CASSVRLAEPTGELFF. This sequence joins TRBV5-1 and TRBJ2-2; TRBD2 agrees at 9 bases. Looked up from germline, CDR1 is SGHRS and CDR2 is YFSETQ. V was clipped by 4 bases and J by 4 bases; unmatched bases: 8. The CDR3 is 16 amino acids.

The CDR3 DNA sequence: TGTGCCAGCAGCTTCCCCCGGACAGATACGCAGTATTTT. Amino acid sequence: CASSFPRTDTQYF. The rearrangement joins TRBV5-6 to TRBJ2-3; no firm D call. The CDR3 consists of 13 residues. V shed 2 bases and J shed 3 bases, with 7 bases lying between them. CDR1 is SGHDT, CDR2 YYEEEE, per germline.

This clonotype was counted a few times. The genes are TRBV6-5 and TRBJ2-3; 8 positions agree with TRBD2. CDR1 is MNHEY and CDR2 is SVGAGI in the germline V gene. V shed 2 bases and J 1 base; nucleotides not matched to a gene: 2. This CDR3 has 15 amino acids. CDR3 coding DNA: TGTGCCAGCAGTTACGTCGGGAGGGGCACAGATACGCAGTATTTT. Protein sequence: CASSYVGRGTDTQYF.

The chain uses TRBV12-3 or TRBV12-4 and TRBJ2-1, with unresolved D. The V end was cut by 6 bases, the J end by 3 bases, with 15 bases between. CDR3 length: 15 residues. The CDR3 region is CASSQDGGNYNEQFF. The CDR3 DNA reads TGTGCCAGCAGCCAAGACGGCGGAAACTACAATGAGCAGTTCTTC.

Only a few counts were recorded for this clonotype. The rearrangement joins TRBV11-3 to TRBJ2-3, with 8 bases aligning to TRBD2. This CDR3 is built from 15 residues. The germline gives CDR1 SGHNT, CDR2 YENEEA. V was pared by 5 bases and J by 5 bases, with 9 bases of the junction left unmatched. As DNA, the CDR3 is TGTGCCAGCAGCCCCCTGAGCGGGAGTGGAGATACGCAGTATTTT. Translated, it gives CASSPLSGSGDTQYF.